This TCR beta chain was obtained from a study of shared clonotypes between healthy human individuals. Study outcomes and limitations: Despite large depth, sorted-subset datasets appeared incompletely sequenced. A handful of donors had roughly 5.2% of their naive CD4 clonotypes in common. Clonotypes which were not shared had lower generation probabilities than clonotypes that all four donors shared.

An even split of each subset's genomic DNA across several immunoSEQ plates was performed. Clones were sequenced by immunoSEQ multiplex PCR, and TCRdb holds only the in-frame ones, with some missing. The repertoire consists of about 680,000 clones, with around three quarters occurring once and the leading ten covering roughly 2%. V was pared by 4 bases and J by 9 bases, with 32 bases between. Germline CDR1 reads SGHRS; CDR2 reads YFSETQ. This CDR3 is built from 19 residues. About this clone: Antigen specificity is unknown.

The rearrangement joins TRBV5-1 to TRBJ2-1, with D possibly being TRBD1 or TRBD2 (8 bases each). This TCR was recovered from a woman aged 30 to 39 in good health. The sample consisted of memory CD4+ T cells sorted from blood. Subset given: CD45RA-negative fraction. CDR3 coding DNA: TGCGCCAGCAGCCCGGTCGGGGGTAGCGGGACAGGACGGCCTTCTGAGCAGTTCTTC. Translated, it gives CASSPVGGSGTGRPSEQFF.